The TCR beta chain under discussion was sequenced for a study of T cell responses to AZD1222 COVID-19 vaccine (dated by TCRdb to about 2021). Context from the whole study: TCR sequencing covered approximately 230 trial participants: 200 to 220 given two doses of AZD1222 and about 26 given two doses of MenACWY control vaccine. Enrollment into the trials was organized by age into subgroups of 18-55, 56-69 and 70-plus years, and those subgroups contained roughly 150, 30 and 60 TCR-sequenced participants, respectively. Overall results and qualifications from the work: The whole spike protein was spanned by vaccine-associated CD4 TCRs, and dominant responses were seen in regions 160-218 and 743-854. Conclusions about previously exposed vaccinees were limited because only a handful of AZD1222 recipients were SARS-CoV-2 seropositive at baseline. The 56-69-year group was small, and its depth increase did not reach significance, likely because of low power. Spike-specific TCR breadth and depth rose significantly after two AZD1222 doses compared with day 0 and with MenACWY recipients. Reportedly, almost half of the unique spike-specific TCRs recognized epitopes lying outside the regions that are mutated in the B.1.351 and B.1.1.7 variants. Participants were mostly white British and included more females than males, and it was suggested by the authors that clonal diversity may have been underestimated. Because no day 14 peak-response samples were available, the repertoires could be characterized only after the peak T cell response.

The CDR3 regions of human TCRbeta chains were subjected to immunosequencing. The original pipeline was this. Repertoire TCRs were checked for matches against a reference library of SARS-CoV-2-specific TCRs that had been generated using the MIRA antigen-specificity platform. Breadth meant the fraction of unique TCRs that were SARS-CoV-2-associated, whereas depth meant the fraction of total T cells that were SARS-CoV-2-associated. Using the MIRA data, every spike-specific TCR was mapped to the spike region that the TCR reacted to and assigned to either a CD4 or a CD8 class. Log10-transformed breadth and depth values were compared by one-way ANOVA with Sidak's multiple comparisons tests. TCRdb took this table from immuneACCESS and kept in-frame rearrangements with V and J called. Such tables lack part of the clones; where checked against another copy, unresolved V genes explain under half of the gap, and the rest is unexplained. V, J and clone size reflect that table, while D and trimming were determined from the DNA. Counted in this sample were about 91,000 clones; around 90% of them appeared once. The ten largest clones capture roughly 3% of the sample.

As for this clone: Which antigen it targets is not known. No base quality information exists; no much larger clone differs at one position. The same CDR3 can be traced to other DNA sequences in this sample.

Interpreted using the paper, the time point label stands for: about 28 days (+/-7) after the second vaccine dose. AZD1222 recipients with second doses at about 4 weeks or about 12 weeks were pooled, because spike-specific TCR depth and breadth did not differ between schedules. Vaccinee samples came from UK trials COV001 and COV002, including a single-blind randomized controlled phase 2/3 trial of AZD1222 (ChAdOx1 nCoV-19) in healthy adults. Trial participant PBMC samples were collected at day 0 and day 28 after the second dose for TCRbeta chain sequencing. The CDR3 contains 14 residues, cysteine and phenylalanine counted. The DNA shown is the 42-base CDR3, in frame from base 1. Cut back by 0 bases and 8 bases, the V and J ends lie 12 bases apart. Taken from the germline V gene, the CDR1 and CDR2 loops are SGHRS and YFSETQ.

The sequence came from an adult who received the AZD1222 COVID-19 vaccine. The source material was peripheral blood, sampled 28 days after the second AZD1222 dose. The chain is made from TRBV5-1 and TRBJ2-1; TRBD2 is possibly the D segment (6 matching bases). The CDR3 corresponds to CASSLVAGGDEQFF. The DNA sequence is TGCGCCAGCAGCTTGGTCGCAGGCGGGGATGAGCAGTTCTTC.